This TCR beta chain was obtained from a study of blood T cell repertoires in COVID-19. CDR3 length equals 14 residues. The V end was cut by 3 bases, the J end by 2 bases, with 9 bases between. The germline CDR1 and CDR2 sequences are SGHTA and FQGNSA. TCRdb keeps only in-frame clones here, not all; method: immunoSEQ multiplex PCR. The table lists 250,000 or so clones, roughly 88% of them singletons. The J gene is TRBJ2-3, the V gene TRBV7-2; perhaps TRBD2 as D (5 bases). The sequence came from a woman aged 40 to 55 with acute COVID-19. The specimen was PBMCs or T cells enriched from blood (not recorded which). The CDR3 loop is CASSFTRDTDTQYF. The CDR3 nucleotides read TGTGCCAGCAGCTTCACCCGGGACACAGATACGCAGTATTTT.